The 5 T cell receptor beta chains presented below share a single source sample, sequenced in a study of T cells in Graves' hyperthyroidism and ophthalmopathy. It was RNA transcripts that yielded the amplified TCR beta CDR3 regions. The study used the HTBI primer set for a first-round RT-PCR of the TCR CDR3. Using its own MiXCR run on the multiplex PCR reads, TCRdb lists one record per CDR3 protein. The sample comprises 350,000 to 450,000 distinct CDR3 sequences, more than 11% of which are singletons, and more than 9.5% rests with the top ten. The specimen was blood. The receptors here all came from a woman aged 60-75 years with Graves' hyperthyroidism.

This clonotype has at least ten counts. The chain couples TRBV20-1 to TRBJ2-3; D is perhaps TRBD1 or TRBD2 (5 bases each). V shed 6 bases and J shed 2 bases, with 18 bases lying between them. The CDR3 spans 15 residues. Germline loops: CDR1 DFQATT, CDR2 SNEGSKA (reference sequence). For the CDR3, the DNA is TGCAGTGCCCAGAGGTTGGTCGGGACCACAGATACGCAGTATTTT. Translating gives CSAQRLVGTTDTQYF.

This chain joins TRBV20-1 and TRBJ2-7; no clear D. Germline V CDR1 and CDR2: DFQATT, SNEGSKA (reference sequence). The CDR3 loop spans 14 amino acids. V dropped 1 base and J dropped 1 base, with 11 bases sitting between them. The CDR3 DNA reads TGCAGTGCTAGAGGTGGAACGGGTTCCTACGAGCAGTACTTC. It specifies CSARGGTGSYEQYF.

This clonotype was recorded at least ten times. The rearrangement joins TRBV11-2 to TRBJ2-1; possibly TRBD2 for D (5 bases). Between the trimmed V and J ends, which lost 6 bases and 0 bases, there was a span of 12 bases. The CDR3 contains 15 residues. Germline V CDR1 and CDR2: SGHAT, FQNNGV. The CDR3 reads CASSWTSNSYNEQFF. Written as DNA, the CDR3 is TGTGCCAGCAGTTGGACTTCTAACTCCTACAATGAGCAGTTCTTC.

This clonotype was detected many times. CDR3 bases: TGCAGTGCTAGAGATATTTGGGGGATTGAAGCTTTCTTT. This encodes CSARDIWGIEAFF. This chain joins TRBV20-1 and TRBJ1-1, with D possibly matching TRBD1 (5 bases). The CDR3 sequence is 13 residues long. V was clipped by 0 bases and J by 7 bases, with 12 bases between them. Per germline, CDR1 DFQATT and CDR2 SNEGSKA (reference sequence).

This clonotype was recorded many times. This rearrangement joins TRBV20-1 to TRBJ2-1; D assignment may be TRBD1 or TRBD2 (6 bases each). The germline V gene encodes CDR1 DFQATT and CDR2 SNEGSKA (reference sequence). This CDR3 is built from 14 residues. CDR3 sequence reads: CSLGGPLGYNEQFF. DNA of the CDR3: TGCAGCTTAGGGGGGCCACTGGGCTACAATGAGCAGTTCTTC.